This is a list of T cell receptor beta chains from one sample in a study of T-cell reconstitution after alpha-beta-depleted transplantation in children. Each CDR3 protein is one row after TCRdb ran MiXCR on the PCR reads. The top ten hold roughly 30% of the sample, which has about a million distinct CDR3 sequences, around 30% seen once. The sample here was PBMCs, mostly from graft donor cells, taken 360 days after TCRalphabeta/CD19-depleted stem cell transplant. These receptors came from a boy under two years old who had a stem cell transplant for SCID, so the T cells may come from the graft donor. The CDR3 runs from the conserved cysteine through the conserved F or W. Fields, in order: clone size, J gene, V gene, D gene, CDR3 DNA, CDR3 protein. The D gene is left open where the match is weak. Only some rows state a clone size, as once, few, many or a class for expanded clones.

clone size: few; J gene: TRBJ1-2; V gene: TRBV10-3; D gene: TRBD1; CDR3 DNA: TGTGCCGCCGGCAGGGGGGGAAGGAGCTATGGCTACACCTTC; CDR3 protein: CAAGRGGRSYGYTF
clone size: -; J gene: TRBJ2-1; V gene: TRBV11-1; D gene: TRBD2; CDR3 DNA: TGTGCCAGCAGCCACTTCGGTACTAGCGGATACTCCTACAATGAGCAGTTCTTC; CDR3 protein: CASSHFGTSGYSYNEQFF
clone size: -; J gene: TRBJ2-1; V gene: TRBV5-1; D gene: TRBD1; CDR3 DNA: TGCGCCAGCAGCTTGCCCCCAGGGGGCGCTTTCAATGAGCAGTTCTTC; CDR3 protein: CASSLPPGGAFNEQFF
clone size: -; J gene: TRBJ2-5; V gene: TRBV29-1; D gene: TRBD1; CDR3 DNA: TGCAGCGTTGAAAGTGGCAGGGGGGAGACCCAGTACTTC; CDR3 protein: CSVESGRGETQYF
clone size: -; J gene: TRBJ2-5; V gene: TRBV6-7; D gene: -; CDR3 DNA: TGTGCCGGGGGACTTCACATCGCGCAAGAGACCCAGTACTTC; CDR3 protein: CAGGLHIAQETQYF
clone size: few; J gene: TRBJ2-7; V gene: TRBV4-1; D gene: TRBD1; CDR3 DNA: TGCGCCAGCAGCCAACTGGGACAGAGCGACGAGCAGTACTTC; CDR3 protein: CASSQLGQSDEQYF
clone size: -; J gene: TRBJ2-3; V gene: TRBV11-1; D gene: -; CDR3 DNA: TGTGCCAGCAGCCTATCCCCAGGGGTAGGGTACACAGATACGCAGTATTTT; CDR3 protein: CASSLSPGVGYTDTQYF
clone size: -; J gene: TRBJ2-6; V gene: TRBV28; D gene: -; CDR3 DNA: TGTGCCAGCAGTTCCCCCGGGACAATACCTTACTCTGGGGCCAACGTCCTGACTTTC; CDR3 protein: CASSSPGTIPYSGANVLTF
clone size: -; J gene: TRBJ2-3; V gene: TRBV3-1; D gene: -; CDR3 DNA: TGTGCCAGCAGCCAGGGATCCCGGGACCCACGAAAACTTACGCAGTATTTT; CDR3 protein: CASSQGSRDPRKLTQYF
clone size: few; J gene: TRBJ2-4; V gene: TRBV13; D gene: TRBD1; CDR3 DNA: TGTGCCAGCAGCTCGGGGACAGGGGAAAACATTCAGTACTTC; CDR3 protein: CASSSGTGENIQYF
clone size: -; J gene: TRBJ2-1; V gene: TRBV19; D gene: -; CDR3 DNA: TGTGCCAGTAGTATCCTTACCTTATCCACCGGTGAGCAGTTCTTC; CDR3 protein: CASSILTLSTGEQFF
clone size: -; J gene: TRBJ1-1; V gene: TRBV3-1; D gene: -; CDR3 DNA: TGTGCCAGCAGGCCGGTGGGGGATACAAACACTGAAGCTTTCTTT; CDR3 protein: CASRPVGDTNTEAFF
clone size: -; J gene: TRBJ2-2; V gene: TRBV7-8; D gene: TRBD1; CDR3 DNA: TGTGCCAGCAGCTCCCCCGTCGCCGGGACAGCGAACACCGGGGAGCTGTTTTTT; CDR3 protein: CASSSPVAGTANTGELFF
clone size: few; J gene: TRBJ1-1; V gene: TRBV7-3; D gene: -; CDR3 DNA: TGTGCCAGCAGCTTAGCGGTATACACTGAAGCTTTCTTT; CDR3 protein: CASSLAVYTEAFF
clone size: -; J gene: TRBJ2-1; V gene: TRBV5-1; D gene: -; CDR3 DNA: TGCGCCAGCAGCTTGACCATGACCTACAATGAGCAGTTCTTC; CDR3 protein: CASSLTMTYNEQFF
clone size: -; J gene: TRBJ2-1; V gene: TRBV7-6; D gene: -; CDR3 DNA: TGTGCCAGCAGCTTAGGGGTGGGGGGGGCAGGATATGGCTACAATGAGCAGTTCTTC; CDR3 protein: CASSLGVGGAGYGYNEQFF
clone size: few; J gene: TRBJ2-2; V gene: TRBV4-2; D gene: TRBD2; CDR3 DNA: TGTGCCAGCAGCCAAGAACTAGCGGTGAACACCGGGGAGCTGTTTTTT; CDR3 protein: CASSQELAVNTGELFF
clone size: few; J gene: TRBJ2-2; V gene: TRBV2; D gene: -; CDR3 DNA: TGTGCCAGCTCGCGACAAGGGGGTCCCGGGACCGGGGAGCTGTTTTTT; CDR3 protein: CASSRQGGPGTGELFF
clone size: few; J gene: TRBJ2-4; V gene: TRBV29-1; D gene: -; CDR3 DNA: TGCAGCGTTAGACCGGGACTGAACATTCAGTACTTC; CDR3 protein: CSVRPGLNIQYF
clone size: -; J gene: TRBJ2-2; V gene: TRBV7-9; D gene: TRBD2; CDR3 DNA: TGTGCCAGCAGCTTAGCCGCCAGGGAGGGCACCGGGGAGCTGTTTTTT; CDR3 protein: CASSLAAREGTGELFF
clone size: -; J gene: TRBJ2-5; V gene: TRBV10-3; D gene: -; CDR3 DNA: TGTGCCATCAGTGAGATGAGCGGCCTGGGGACCCAGTACTTC; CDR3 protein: CAISEMSGLGTQYF
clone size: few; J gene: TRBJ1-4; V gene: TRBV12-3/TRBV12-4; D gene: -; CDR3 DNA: TGTGCCAGCAGCGACAGCCCGTCGGAACTGTTTTTT; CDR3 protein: CASSDSPSELFF
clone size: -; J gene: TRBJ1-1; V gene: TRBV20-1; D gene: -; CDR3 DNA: TGCAGTGCTAGAGATTTCATAACCGGGGGTTTAATGAACACTGAAGCTTTCTTT; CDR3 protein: CSARDFITGGLMNTEAFF
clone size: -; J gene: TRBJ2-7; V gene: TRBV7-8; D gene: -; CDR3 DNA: TGTGCCAGCAGCCCGAAGGACGGGACGCCGAATAACCCTTACGAGCAGTACTTC; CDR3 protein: CASSPKDGTPNNPYEQYF
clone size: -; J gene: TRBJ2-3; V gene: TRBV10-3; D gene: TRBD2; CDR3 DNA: TGTGCCATCAGTGATGGCGGGGGGGCAAGCACAGATACGCAGTATTTT; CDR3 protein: CAISDGGGASTDTQYF
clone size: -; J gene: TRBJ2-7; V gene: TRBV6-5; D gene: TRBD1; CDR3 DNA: TGTGCCAGCAGTTACTGGGGACAGAAGGGGTACGAGCAGTACTTC; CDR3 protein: CASSYWGQKGYEQYF
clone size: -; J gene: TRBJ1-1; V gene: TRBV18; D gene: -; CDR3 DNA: TGTGCCAGCTCACCACGATCCGGGAACACTGAAGCTTTCTTT; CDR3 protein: CASSPRSGNTEAFF
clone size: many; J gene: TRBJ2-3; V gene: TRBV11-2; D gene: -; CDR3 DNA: TGCGCCAGCAGCCGGTTGACGGATACGCAGTATTTT; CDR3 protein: CASSRLTDTQYF
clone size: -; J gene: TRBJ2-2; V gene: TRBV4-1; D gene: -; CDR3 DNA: TGCGCCAGCAGCCAAGCATGGGGGGGGCCGAGGACCGGGGAGCTGTTTTTT; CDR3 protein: CASSQAWGGPRTGELFF
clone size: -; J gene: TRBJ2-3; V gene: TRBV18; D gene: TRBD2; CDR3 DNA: TGTGCCAGCTCAGGGCAGTTACTAGCGAGTAGCACAGATACGCAGTATTTT; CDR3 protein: CASSGQLLASSTDTQYF
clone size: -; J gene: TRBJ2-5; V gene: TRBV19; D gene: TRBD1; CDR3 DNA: TGTGCCAGTAGTTCAAACCGACAGGGAAAGGAGACCCAGTACTTC; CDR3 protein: CASSSNRQGKETQYF
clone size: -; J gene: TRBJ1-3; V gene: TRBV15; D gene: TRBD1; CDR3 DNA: TGTGCCACCAGCAGAGAGAACAGGGGGCTCGGAAACACCATATATTTT; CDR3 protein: CATSRENRGLGNTIYF
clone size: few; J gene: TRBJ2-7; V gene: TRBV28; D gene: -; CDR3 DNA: TGTGCCAGCAGTCTGTTTTCGCAGGAGCAGTACTTC; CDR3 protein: CASSLFSQEQYF
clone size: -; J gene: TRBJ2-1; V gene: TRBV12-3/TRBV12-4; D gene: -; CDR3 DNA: TGTGCCAGCAGTTTTTTCCGTAACAATGAGCAGTTCTTC; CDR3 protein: CASSFFRNNEQFF
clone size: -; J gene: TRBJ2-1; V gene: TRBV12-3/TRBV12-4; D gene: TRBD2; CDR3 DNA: TGTGCCAGCAGTCCCCGGACTAGCCCGAATGCAGATAATGAGCAGTTCTTC; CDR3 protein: CASSPRTSPNADNEQFF
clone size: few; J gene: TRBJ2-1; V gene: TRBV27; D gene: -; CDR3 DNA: TGTGCCAGCACACACGCGGGGGCCGGCTCCTACAATGAGCAGTTCTTC; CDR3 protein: CASTHAGAGSYNEQFF
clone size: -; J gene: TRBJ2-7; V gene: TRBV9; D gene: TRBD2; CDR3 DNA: TGTGCCAGCAGCCCCCGATCCGGGACTACCTACGAGCAGTACTTC; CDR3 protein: CASSPRSGTTYEQYF
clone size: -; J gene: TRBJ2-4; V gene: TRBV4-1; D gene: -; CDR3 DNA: TGCGCCAGCAGCCAAGAGCAGGGGCACCTAGCCAAAAACATTCAGTACTTC; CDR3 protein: CASSQEQGHLAKNIQYF
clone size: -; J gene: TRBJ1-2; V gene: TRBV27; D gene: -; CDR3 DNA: TGTGCCAGCAGGGCCTTCAGGGCTAACTATGGCTACACCTTC; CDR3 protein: CASRAFRANYGYTF
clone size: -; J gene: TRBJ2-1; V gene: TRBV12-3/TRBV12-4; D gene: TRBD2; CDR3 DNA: TGTGCCAGCAGTTATTTAGCGGGGTCCCTCTACAATGAGCAGTTCTTC; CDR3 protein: CASSYLAGSLYNEQFF
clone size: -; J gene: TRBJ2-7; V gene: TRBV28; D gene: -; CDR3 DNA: TGTGCCAGCAGTTTTGGTCCGGGGAGTTACTCCTACGAGCAGTACTTC; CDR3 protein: CASSFGPGSYSYEQYF
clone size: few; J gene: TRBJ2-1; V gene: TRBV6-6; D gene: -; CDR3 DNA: TGTGCCAGCACCCTCGCCCGGGGTGAGCAGTTCTTC; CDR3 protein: CASTLARGEQFF
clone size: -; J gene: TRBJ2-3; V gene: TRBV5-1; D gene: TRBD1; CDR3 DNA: TGCGCCAGCAGCTTGGTCCCCGGGACAGTCACAGATACGCAGTATTTT; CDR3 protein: CASSLVPGTVTDTQYF
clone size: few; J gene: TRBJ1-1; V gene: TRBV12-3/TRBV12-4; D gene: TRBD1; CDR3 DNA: TGTGCCAGCAGTCAACGTAGGGACAGGGCGAACACTGAAGCTTTCTTT; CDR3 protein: CASSQRRDRANTEAFF